Listed here is a single T cell receptor beta chain. Antigen: not known. V was pared by 6 bases and J by 5 bases, with 7 bases of the junction left unmatched. This CDR3 region has 14 residues. Looked up from germline, CDR1 is MNHEY and CDR2 is SVGAGI. The data were obtained in a study of cytomegalovirus exposure and HLA in healthy donors. The PCR had 60 Vbeta and 13 Jbeta primers. Produced via immunoSEQ multiplex PCR; TCRdb's table is partial and in-frame only. Counted here are 110,000 to 150,000 clones, roughly 75% occurring once; the ten biggest clones make up 3.3%. Study observations and caveats: The investigators catalogued 164 TCR beta chains as cytomegalovirus-associated.

The donors were healthy bone marrow donors. V usage is TRBV6-5 and J usage is TRBJ1-2, with 9 bases matching TRBD1. The sample taken for sequencing was PBMCs. This receptor was obtained from a man aged 40-49 years in good health and CMV-seronegative. The DNA of the CDR3 is TGTGCCAGCAGGGCCGCCGGGACAGGGTATGGCTACACCTTC. Residues: CASRAAGTGYGYTF.